The 15 T cell receptor beta chains below come from one sample, sequenced in a study of blood T cells in healthy people across ages. Through a sample-barcoded 5' primer and a J-beta primer mix, a second PCR was run for about 6 to 12 cycles. TCRdb independently ran MiXCR on the 5' RACE reads; one entry per CDR3 protein. The sample has 1.5 million to 2 million distinct CDR3 sequences, approximately 39% seen once. Material for sequencing was blood. The receptor set was obtained from a human donor in good health.

This clonotype turned up a few times. The gene calls are TRBV28 and TRBJ2-3; D is ambiguous. Germline values: CDR1 MDHEN, CDR2 SYDVKM. The CDR3 is made up of 15 amino acids. Trimming pared 8 bases from V and 0 bases from J, leaving 15 bases between. In DNA, the CDR3 is TGTGCCAGCGCGTATCGGGCCCTTAGCACAGATACGCAGTATTTT. It specifies CASAYRALSTDTQYF.

This clonotype was seen a handful of times. The V and J genes are TRBV27 and TRBJ2-7; 8 bases align to TRBD1. The germline gives CDR1 MNHEY, CDR2 SMNVEV (reference sequence). The junction had 8 bases not matched to a gene; V was cut back by 8 bases and J by 2 bases. The CDR3 has 14 residues. The CDR3 sequence is CASWGQDSAYEQYF. The CDR3, as DNA: TGTGCCAGCTGGGGACAGGATTCCGCCTACGAGCAGTACTTC.

The chain combines TRBV5-1 with TRBJ2-3, with 7 bases aligning to TRBD1. V trimming: 2 bases; J trimming: 0 bases; junction bases outside the gene matches: 3. From germline, CDR1 is SGHRS and CDR2 YFSETQ. The CDR3 runs to 15 residues. CDR3 nucleotide sequence: TGCGCCAGCAGCTTAGGGACAGATAGCACAGATACGCAGTATTTT. Its protein product is CASSLGTDSTDTQYF.

The genes are TRBV28 and TRBJ1-6; 10 bases map to TRBD1. Losses at the gene ends were 6 bases for V and 10 bases for J; bases not matched to a gene: 15. Per the germline V gene, CDR1 is MDHEN and CDR2 is SYDVKM. The CDR3 contains 17 residues. The CDR3 DNA reads as TGTGCCAGCAGACGTCCGGGACAGGGGTTCCGGCTGTCACCCCTCCACTTT. Residues: CASRRPGQGFRLSPLHF.

This chain connects TRBV29-1 to TRBJ1-4; D gene ambiguous. The length of the CDR3 is 13 residues. V shed 4 bases and J shed 0 bases, with 6 bases lying between them. In germline, CDR1 is SQVTM, CDR2 ANQGSEA. CDR3 sequence reads: CSVVRTTNEKLFF. CDR3 DNA: TGCAGCGTTGTCCGGACAACTAATGAAAAACTGTTTTTT.

This clonotype occurred a few times. This sequence joins TRBV20-1 and TRBJ2-5, with D maybe TRBD1 (5 bases). Near its end, the DNA agrees better with TRBJ2-7, so the J call may be wrong. The germline CDR1 and CDR2 sequences are DFQATT and SNEGSKA (reference sequence). This CDR3 has 14 amino acids. CDR3: CSAQGPKGLDEQYF. CDR3 in DNA: TGCAGTGCCCAAGGACCTAAGGGGCTCGACGAGCAGTACTTC.

The rearrangement uses TRBV6-2 or TRBV6-3 and TRBJ2-1; TRBD2 is a possible D gene (6 bases). The CDR3 extends over 13 amino acids. With 5 bases removed from V and 9 bases from J, the gap between germline ends came to 14 bases. Germline lookup yields CDR1 MNHEY and CDR2 SVGEGT. The CDR3, as DNA: TGTGCCAGCAGTAGGGACTTCGAAGCTGAGCAGTTCTTC. Protein product: CASSRDFEAEQFF.

The chain has TRBV5-5 and TRBJ1-2; the D gene is possibly TRBD1 (5 bases). V gave up 4 bases and J gave up 2 bases, with 18 bases separating them. This CDR3 is 16 amino acids long. CDR1 and CDR2 (germline): SGHKS, YYEKEE (reference sequence). This chain's CDR3 is CASSLDSGRANYGYTF. In DNA, the CDR3 is TGTGCCAGCAGCCTCGATTCAGGGCGGGCAAACTATGGCTACACCTTC.

The chain links TRBV15 to TRBJ1-5; tentative D call: TRBD1 (5 bases). Trimming took off 0 bases at V and 7 bases at J, with 13 bases between the two ends. The CDR3 sequence is 15 residues long. In germline, CDR1 is LNHNV, CDR2 YYDKDF (reference sequence). CDR3 in amino acids: CATSRDRVPRQPQHF. DNA of the CDR3: TGTGCCACCAGCAGAGACAGGGTGCCGAGGCAGCCCCAGCATTTT.

This clonotype was detected only a few times. The chain employs TRBV3-1 and TRBJ2-6; TRBD1 matches at 7 bases. With 3 bases clipped from V and 7 bases from J, the junction kept 3 bases outside the gene matches. The CDR3 runs 14 residues. The germline V gene encodes CDR1 LGHDT and CDR2 YNNKEL (reference sequence). DNA for the CDR3: TGTGCCAGCAGCCACTACAGGGGTGCCAACGTCCTGACTTTC. Translating it yields CASSHYRGANVLTF.

J is TRBJ1-5 and V is TRBV6-6, with no clear D. From germline, CDR1 is MNHNY and CDR2 SVGAGI (reference sequence). V lost 7 bases and J lost 6, with 13 bases in between. CDR3 length: 13 amino acids. CDR3: CASIIGIGQPQHF. In DNA form, the CDR3 reads TGTGCCAGCATTATCGGGATTGGTCAGCCCCAGCATTTT.

The chain joins TRBV7-9 to TRBJ1-2; D gene uncertain. Germline values: CDR1 SEHNR, CDR2 FQNEAQ (reference sequence). The CDR3 runs 15 residues. V lost 5 bases to trimming and J lost 3 bases, with 16 bases between them. The CDR3 coding sequence is TGTGCCAGCAGCCCCAGCCCAATGGGTTACTATGGCTACACCTTC. It encodes CASSPSPMGYYGYTF.

The chain combines TRBV6-4 with TRBJ2-1; possible D gene TRBD2, 5 bases. The CDR3 spans 13 residues. The V gene lost 0 bases and the J gene lost 10 bases, with 10 bases spanning the gap. Germline V gives CDR1 MRHNA, CDR2 SNTAGT. The CDR3 protein is CASSDSVSSEQFF. CDR3 nucleotide sequence: TGTGCCAGCAGTGACTCGGTCTCTAGCGAGCAGTTCTTC.

This clonotype has ten or more counts. The chain employs TRBV10-3 and TRBJ2-3, with D possibly being TRBD1 (5 bases). Germline V gives CDR1 ENHRY, CDR2 SYGVKD. V was pared by 2 bases and J by 4 bases, with 10 bases between. The length of the CDR3 is 14 residues. CDR3 residues: CAISEQGRADTQYF. CDR3 in DNA: TGTGCCATCAGTGAGCAGGGTCGGGCAGATACGCAGTATTTT.

V is TRBV9 and J is TRBJ2-5, with 8 bases that match TRBD2. The J call may be incorrect, as the DNA end agrees better with TRBJ2-7. CDR3 length: 14 residues. Germline V gene data show CDR1 as SGDLS and CDR2 as YYNGEE. CDR3 in amino acids: CASSSGGEGYEQYF. CDR3 bases: TGTGCCAGCTCGTCGGGAGGGGAAGGCTACGAGCAGTACTTC.